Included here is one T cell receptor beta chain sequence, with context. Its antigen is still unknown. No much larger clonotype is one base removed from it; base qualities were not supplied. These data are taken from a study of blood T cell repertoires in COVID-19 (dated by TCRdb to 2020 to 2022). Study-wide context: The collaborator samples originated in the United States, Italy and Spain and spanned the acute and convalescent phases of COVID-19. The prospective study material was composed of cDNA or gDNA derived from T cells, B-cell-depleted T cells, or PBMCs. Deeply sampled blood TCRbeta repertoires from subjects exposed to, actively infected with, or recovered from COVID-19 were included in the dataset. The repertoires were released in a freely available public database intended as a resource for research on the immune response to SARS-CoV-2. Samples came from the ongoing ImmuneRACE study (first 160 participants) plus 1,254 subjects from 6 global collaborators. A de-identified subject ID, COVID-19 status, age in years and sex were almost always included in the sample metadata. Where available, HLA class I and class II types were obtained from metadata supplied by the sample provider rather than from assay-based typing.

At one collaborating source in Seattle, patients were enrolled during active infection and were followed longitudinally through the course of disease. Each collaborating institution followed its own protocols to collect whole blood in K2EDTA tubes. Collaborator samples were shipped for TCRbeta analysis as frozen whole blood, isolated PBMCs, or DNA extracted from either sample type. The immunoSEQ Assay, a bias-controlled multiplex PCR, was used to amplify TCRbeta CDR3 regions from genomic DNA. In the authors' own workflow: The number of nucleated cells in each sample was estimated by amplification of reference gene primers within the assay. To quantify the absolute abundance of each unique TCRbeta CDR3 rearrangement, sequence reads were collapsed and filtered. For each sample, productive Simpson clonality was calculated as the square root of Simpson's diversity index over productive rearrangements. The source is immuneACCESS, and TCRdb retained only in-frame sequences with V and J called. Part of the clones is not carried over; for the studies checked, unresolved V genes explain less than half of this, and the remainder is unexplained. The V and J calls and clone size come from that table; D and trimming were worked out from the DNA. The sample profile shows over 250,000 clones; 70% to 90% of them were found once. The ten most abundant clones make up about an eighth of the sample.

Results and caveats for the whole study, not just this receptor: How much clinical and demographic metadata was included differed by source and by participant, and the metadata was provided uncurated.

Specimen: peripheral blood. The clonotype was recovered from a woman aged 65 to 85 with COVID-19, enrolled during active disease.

The nucleotide sequence reads as follows: TGCGCCAGCAGCTTTACTAGTCTTGGGGCCAACGTCCTGACTTTC. It codes for CASSFTSLGANVLTF. Recombination connected TRBV5-1 to TRBJ2-6; TRBD2 is possibly the D segment (5 matching bases). The V and J ends are trimmed by 2 bases and 3 bases, leaving 9 bases between them. The CDR3 holds 15 amino acids from the cysteine to the phenylalanine. The only DNA kept is the CDR3, 45 bases in frame from the first base. CDR1 and CDR2, looked up from the germline V gene, are SGHRS and YFSETQ. With all but the CDR3 taken from the reference TRBV5-1 and TRBJ2-6 genes, the full variable domain is: KAGVTQTPRYLIKTRGQQVTLSCSPISGHRSVSWYQQTPGQGLQFLFEYFSETQRNKGNFPGRFSGRQFSNSRSEMNVSTLELGDSALYLCASSFTSLGANVLTFGAGSRLTVL.